This T cell receptor beta chain was observed in a study of blood T cell repertoires in COVID-19. Study context: Samples of COVID-19 (acute and convalescent) were obtained from the United States, Italy and Spain. PBMCs, B-cell-depleted T cells, or T cells provided the cDNA or gDNA that made up the material.

The CDR3 length is 14 residues. The V end was cut by 3 bases, the J end by 7 bases, with 16 bases between. Germline assignment: CDR1 DFQATT and CDR2 SNEGSKA (reference sequence). In the authors' workflow: Using reference gene primer amplification, nucleated cell counts were estimated. The method was immunoSEQ multiplex PCR; TCRdb's version includes in-frame clones alone and lacks a portion of them. V, J and clone size were drawn from that table, and D and trimming were deduced from the DNA. The sample has approximately 200,000 clones, 83% seen once. This sequence was found in a woman aged 50 to 60 with acute or convalescent COVID-19. Sequences were obtained from peripheral blood. This rearrangement joins TRBV20-1 to TRBJ1-5; possible D gene TRBD1, 5 bases. The CDR3, as DNA: TGCAGTGCTAGTCTCCAGGGACGGGGGCAGCCCCAGCATTTT. Amino acid sequence: CSASLQGRGQPQHF.